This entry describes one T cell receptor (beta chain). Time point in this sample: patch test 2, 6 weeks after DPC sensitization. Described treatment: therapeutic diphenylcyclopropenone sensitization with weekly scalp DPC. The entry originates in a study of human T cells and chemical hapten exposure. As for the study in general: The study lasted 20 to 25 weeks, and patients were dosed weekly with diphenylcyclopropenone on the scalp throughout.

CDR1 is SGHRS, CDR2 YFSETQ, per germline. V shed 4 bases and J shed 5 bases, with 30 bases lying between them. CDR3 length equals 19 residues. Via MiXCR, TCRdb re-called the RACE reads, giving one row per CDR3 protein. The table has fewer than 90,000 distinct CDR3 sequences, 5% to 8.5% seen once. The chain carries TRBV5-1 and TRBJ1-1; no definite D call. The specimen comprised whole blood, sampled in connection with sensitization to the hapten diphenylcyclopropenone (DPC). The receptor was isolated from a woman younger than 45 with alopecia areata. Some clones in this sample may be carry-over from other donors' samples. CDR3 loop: CASSSLSARTVRLGTEAFF. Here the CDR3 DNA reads TGCGCCAGCAGCAGTTTGTCGGCCAGAACAGTCCGACTTGGGACTGAAGCTTTCTTT.